One sample yielded the 4 T cell receptor beta chains listed below, sequenced in a study of shared clonotypes between healthy human individuals. Profiled with immunoSEQ multiplex PCR; TCRdb holds only in-frame clones, not every one. The table has about 680,000 clones, 90% to 95% seen once; the top ten hold approximately 25%. Naive CD8 cells lacked CD45RO and underwent positive selection for CCR7, leaving out terminally differentiated effector memory CD45RA+ cells. The sequenced material came from naive CD8+ T cells sorted from blood. The origin of the receptors is a man aged 30 to 39 in good health.

J is TRBJ2-2 and V is TRBV6-4, with 10 bases matching TRBD2. Looked up from germline, CDR1 is MRHNA and CDR2 is SNTAGT. The CDR3 is made up of 15 amino acids. Trimming cost V 4 bases and J 6 bases; bases outside gene matches: 5. CDR3 region: CASSVTSGNPGELFF. CDR3 nucleotides: TGTGCCAGCAGTGTAACTAGCGGGAATCCCGGGGAGCTGTTTTTT.

The J gene is TRBJ2-1, the V gene TRBV7-8; D uncertain. The CDR3 loop spans 14 amino acids. The ends were cut back, 1 base at V and 3 bases at J, with 7 bases in the middle. Germline V gene lookup returns CDR1 SGHVS and CDR2 FQNEAQ. The CDR3 sequence: CASSLEGGYNEQFF. The CDR3 nucleotides are TGTGCCAGCAGCTTAGAGGGCGGCTACAATGAGCAGTTCTTC.

V is TRBV7-9 and J is TRBJ2-7; D gene unclear. Germline values: CDR1 SEHNR, CDR2 FQNEAQ (reference sequence). The CDR3 totals 13 residues. Deletions cut 5 bases from V and 4 bases from J, with 12 bases between. The CDR3 bases are TGTGCCAGCAGCCCCCCATCCGGGTACGAGCAGTACTTC. This translates into CASSPPSGYEQYF.

V is TRBV6-1 and J is TRBJ2-7; D gene unclear. The CDR3 is 13 amino acids. Trimming shortened V by 2 bases and J by 3 bases, and 8 bases separated the two germline ends. Germline CDR1 is MNHNS and CDR2 is SASEGT. In DNA form, the CDR3 reads TGTGCCAGCAGTGAACACTTAGTCTACGAGCAGTACTTC. Translating gives CASSEHLVYEQYF.